These 22 T cell receptor beta chains were sequenced from one sample in a study of shared clonotypes between healthy human individuals. Assay used: immunoSEQ multiplex PCR; TCRdb lists only in-frame clones, some missing. The top ten hold under 13% of the sample, which has approximately 340,000 clones, around 74% seen once. The specimen was memory CD4+ T cells sorted from blood. Sample subset: CD45RA-negative fraction. Every receptor here comes from a man aged 25 to 40 in good health.

The chain uses TRBV14 and TRBJ2-1; tentative D call: TRBD1 (6 bases). The CDR3 extends over 15 amino acids. V dropped 2 bases and J dropped 4 bases, with 12 bases sitting between them. Germline V CDR1 and CDR2: SGHDN, FVKESK. CDR3: CASSQLGAPYNEQFF. DNA for the CDR3: TGTGCCAGCAGCCAACTGGGGGCCCCTTACAATGAGCAGTTCTTC.

DNA of the CDR3: TGTGCCAGCAGGAGGTGGCTTGGTCGCGAGAACACTGAAGCTTTCTTT. It is translated as CASRRWLGRENTEAFF. The chain carries TRBV2 and TRBJ1-1; D uncertain. Per the germline V gene, CDR1 is SNHLY and CDR2 is FYNNEI. V was trimmed by 6 bases and J by 1 base, leaving 18 bases between them. The CDR3 runs 16 residues.

The chain carries TRBV7-9 and TRBJ2-1; D possibly corresponds to TRBD2 (6 bases). CDR1 and CDR2 (germline): SEHNR, FQNEAQ (reference sequence). Trimming shortened V by 8 bases and J by 7 bases, and 9 bases separated the two germline ends. There are 11 residues in the CDR3. CDR3 in amino acids: CASGGWNEQFF. The CDR3 coding sequence is TGTGCCAGCGGGGGGTGGAATGAGCAGTTCTTC.

The rearrangement uses TRBV5-6 and TRBJ2-7; no definite D call. V was cut by 4 bases and J by 3 bases, with 14 bases left in between. The length of the CDR3 is 14 residues. The germline V gene encodes CDR1 SGHDT and CDR2 YYEEEE. CDR3: CASSPELADYEQYF. CDR3 in DNA: TGTGCCAGCAGCCCCGAACTGGCGGACTACGAGCAGTACTTC.

CDR3 in amino acids: CASSRLGGGRSYF. CDR3 DNA: TGTGCCAGCAGCCGACTCGGAGGCGGAAGATCGTATTTT. The chain combines TRBV7-2 with TRBJ2-3; tentatively, D is TRBD2 (5 bases). Germline CDR1 and CDR2: SGHTA and FQGNSA. V gave up 5 bases and J gave up 14 bases, with 20 bases separating them. This CDR3 has 13 amino acids. Combining the CDR3 with reference TRBV7-2 and TRBJ2-3 gives the whole variable domain GAGVSQSPSNKVTEKGKDVELRCDPISGHTALYWYRQSLGQGLEFLIYFQGNSAPDKSGLPSDRFSAERTGGSVSTLTIQRTQQEDSAVYLCASSRLGGGRSYFGPGTRLTVL.

This clone was seen a handful of times. The rearrangement joins TRBV7-9 to TRBJ1-2; D is uncertain. The CDR3 is 13 residues long. Trimming took off 7 bases at V and 8 bases at J, with 17 bases between the two ends. CDR1 and CDR2 (germline): SEHNR, FQNEAQ (reference sequence). The CDR3 protein is CASTDPVGSGYTF. In nucleotides, the CDR3 is TGTGCCAGCACCGACCCCGTCGGGTCCGGCTACACCTTC.

This clone has just one count. The gene calls are TRBV2 and TRBJ2-1; D tentatively fits TRBD1 or TRBD2 (5 bases each). The germline V gene has CDR1 SNHLY and CDR2 FYNNEI. Deletions cut 6 bases from V and 4 bases from J, with 10 bases between. The CDR3 is 13 amino acids. CDR3 sequence: CASRGTEYNEQFF. CDR3 DNA: TGTGCCAGCAGAGGGACCGAATACAATGAGCAGTTCTTC.

The DNA of the CDR3 is TGCAGTGCTACCATGTCCGGTGAGCAGTTCTTC. Translation: CSATMSGEQFF. The V gene is TRBV20-1, the J gene TRBJ2-1; D gene ambiguous. Between the trimmed V and J ends, which lost 4 bases and 9 bases, there was a span of 10 bases. The CDR3 totals 11 residues. Germline CDR1 and CDR2: DFQATT and SNEGSKA (reference sequence).

This clone was found many times. The V and J genes are TRBV6-1 and TRBJ1-5, with 9 nucleotides matching TRBD1. The CDR3 contains 15 residues. Trimming at V came to 5 bases and at J to 4 bases, leaving 6 bases not matched to a gene. Germline values: CDR1 MNHNS, CDR2 SASEGT. The CDR3 DNA is TGTGCCAGCAGTTGGACAGGGGCGCAGAATCAGCCCCAGCATTTT. Translation gives CASSWTGAQNQPQHF.

V gene TRBV6-5 combines with J gene TRBJ2-2, with TRBD1 matching over 7 bases. The CDR3 totals 13 residues. Losses at the gene ends were 6 bases for V and 8 bases for J; bases not matched to a gene: 6. Germline assignment: CDR1 MNHEY and CDR2 SVGAGI. The CDR3 sequence is CASRIGGSGELFF. The CDR3 DNA sequence: TGTGCCAGCAGGATAGGGGGCTCTGGGGAGCTGTTTTTT.

V and J are TRBV5-1 and TRBJ2-5, with D possibly called TRBD1 or TRBD2 (5 bases each). The germline V and J ends were trimmed by 0 bases and 3 bases, with 12 bases remaining between them. Germline V CDR1 and CDR2: SGHRS, YFSETQ. This CDR3 has 15 amino acids. CDR3 sequence reads: CASSLAGTSEETQYF. The CDR3 region has the DNA TGCGCCAGCAGCTTGGCCGGGACGTCGGAAGAGACCCAGTACTTC.

The J gene is TRBJ1-6, the V gene TRBV5-1; D is undetermined. V dropped 1 base and J dropped 7 bases, with 6 bases sitting between them. The CDR3 runs to 13 residues. Germline CDR1 SGHRS, CDR2 YFSETQ. As DNA, the CDR3 is TGCGCCAGCAGCTTGTTGGGGAATTCACCCCTCCACTTT. Residues: CASSLLGNSPLHF. Full variable domain (remainder filled in from reference TRBV5-1 and TRBJ1-6): KAGVTQTPRYLIKTRGQQVTLSCSPISGHRSVSWYQQTPGQGLQFLFEYFSETQRNKGNFPGRFSGRQFSNSRSEMNVSTLELGDSALYLCASSLLGNSPLHFGNGTRLTVT.

In DNA form, the CDR3 reads TGTGCCACCAGCAGAGATCTTGGGACAGGGAACGAGCAGTACTTC. Protein: CATSRDLGTGNEQYF. This chain joins TRBV15 and TRBJ2-7; 9 bases fit TRBD1. The CDR3 covers 15 residues. Germline CDR1 and CDR2: LNHNV and YYDKDF (reference sequence). Germline trimming cut 0 bases from V and 5 bases from J; bases unmatched to any gene: 5.

This clone was detected once. The chain uses TRBV19 and TRBJ2-7; D perhaps matches TRBD1 (6 bases). The length of the CDR3 is 13 residues. Germline V gene data show CDR1 as LNHDA and CDR2 as SQIVND (reference sequence). Deletions cut 10 bases from V and 2 bases from J, with 15 bases between. DNA for the CDR3: TGTGCCACTACACAGGGTCACCCCTACGAGCAGTACTTC. It translates to CATTQGHPYEQYF.

This clone was seen at least ten times. The rearrangement joins TRBV20-1 to TRBJ2-1; D unresolved. CDR3 length: 11 amino acids. Germline V gene data show CDR1 as DFQATT and CDR2 as SNEGSKA (reference sequence). V was trimmed by 5 bases and J by 8 bases, leaving 10 bases between them. The CDR3 protein is CSASRMDEQFF. The CDR3 nucleotides are TGCAGTGCTTCTAGGATGGATGAGCAGTTCTTC.

This clone was counted ten times or more. The chain has TRBV7-8 and TRBJ2-7, with D perhaps matching TRBD1 (6 bases). The CDR3 contains 15 residues. Trimming took 5 bases from V and 3 from J, leaving 17 bases between them. Germline loops: CDR1 SGHVS, CDR2 FQNEAQ. The CDR3 region has the DNA TGTGCCAGCAGCCATAACAGGGATTTGGACTACGAGCAGTACTTC. It encodes CASSHNRDLDYEQYF.

The CDR3 DNA follows: TGCGCCAGCAGCTTGGAGACTAGCGGGAGCAAGTATTTT. The encoded protein is CASSLETSGSKYF. V usage is TRBV5-1 and J usage is TRBJ2-3, with 12 bases aligning to TRBD2. Trimming at V came to 0 bases and at J to 13 bases, leaving 3 bases not matched to a gene. The CDR3 has 13 residues. Per the germline V gene, CDR1 is SGHRS and CDR2 is YFSETQ.

This clone is judged medium-sized. In nucleotides, the CDR3 is TGTGCCAGCAGCTCCGGCCGGACATCCACTCTAGCCAAAAACATTCAGTACTTC. Translation gives CASSSGRTSTLAKNIQYF. The rearrangement links TRBV7-8 to TRBJ2-4; a possible D gene is TRBD1 (5 bases). The CDR3 consists of 18 residues. The V gene lost 4 bases and the J gene lost 0 bases, with 19 bases spanning the gap. Germline CDR1 reads SGHVS; CDR2 reads FQNEAQ.

The genes are TRBV29-1 and TRBJ1-1; D not resolved. Trimming took 1 base from V and 0 from J, leaving 15 bases between them. The CDR3 has 16 residues. The germline V gene encodes CDR1 SQVTM and CDR2 ANQGSEA. In DNA form, the CDR3 reads TGCAGCGTTGAAGGTCGCACAGCCCGCATGAACACTGAAGCTTTCTTT. It encodes CSVEGRTARMNTEAFF.

The CDR3 loop is CASSLASTTFHYGYTF. The DNA of the CDR3 is TGCGCCAGCAGCTTGGCATCTACAACATTCCACTATGGCTACACCTTC. This chain uses TRBV5-1 with TRBJ1-2; D remains unclear. The V end lost 0 bases, the J end lost 3 bases, and 15 bases lay between the germline ends. This CDR3 spans 16 amino acids. Germline CDR1 and CDR2: SGHRS and YFSETQ.

The chain links TRBV6-1 to TRBJ1-2, with D maybe TRBD1 (6 bases). This CDR3 is built from 15 residues. Germline V lookup: CDR1 MNHNS, CDR2 SASEGT. V lost 0 bases to trimming and J lost 0 bases, with 8 bases between them. The CDR3 sequence is CASSEATGPNYGYTF. The CDR3 coding sequence is TGTGCCAGCAGTGAAGCCACAGGGCCTAACTATGGCTACACCTTC.

The chain joins TRBV27 to TRBJ2-7; D is uncertain. The V end was cut by 0 bases, the J end by 6 bases, with 12 bases between. Germline assignment: CDR1 MNHEY and CDR2 SMNVEV (reference sequence). This CDR3 contains 14 residues. The CDR3 sequence is CASSLSGRNSEQYF. Written as DNA, the CDR3 is TGTGCCAGCAGTTTATCGGGCAGGAATAGCGAGCAGTACTTC.